A single sample gave rise to the 20 T cell receptor beta chains below, sequenced in a study of response to subunit inactivated influenza vaccine. TCRdb re-derived calls from the RT-PCR reads in MiXCR, one entry per CDR3 protein. The repertoire has approximately 520,000 distinct CDR3 sequences, 16% of them found once; the top ten carry about 3%. The sample here was CD4+ T cells sorted from PBMCs, taken about 24 months after vaccination. These TCRs come from a man between 50 and 70 years old who received an inactivated influenza vaccine.

This clonotype turned up a few times. This chain joins TRBV5-8 and TRBJ2-3; 7 bases line up with TRBD1. The CDR3 runs 14 residues. Germline V lookup: CDR1 SGHTS, CDR2 YDEGEE. V shed 4 bases, J shed 4 bases, and the junction held 6 bases outside the gene matches. The CDR3 protein is CASSRTGGSDTQYF. In nucleotides, the CDR3 is TGTGCCAGCAGCAGGACAGGAGGATCAGATACGCAGTATTTT.

The chain is built from TRBV11-2 and TRBJ1-4; no firm D call. Germline V CDR1 and CDR2: SGHAT, FQNNGV. The CDR3 sequence is 14 residues long. Trimming stripped 3 bases from V and 3 bases from J, with 8 bases between. CDR3 sequence (DNA): TGTGCCAGCAGCTTTGTTCAGTCTAATGAAAAACTGTTTTTT. Protein product: CASSFVQSNEKLFF.

The J gene is TRBJ1-3, the V gene TRBV29-1, with D unclear. CDR1 is SQVTM and CDR2 is ANQGSEA in the germline V gene. Trimming shortened V by 6 bases and J by 1 base, and 10 bases separated the two germline ends. This CDR3 comprises 13 residues. For the CDR3, the DNA is TGCAGCGTCGCAGTGGGTTCTGGAAACACCATATATTTT. Translating gives CSVAVGSGNTIYF.

This clonotype has ten or more counts. The chain has TRBV10-3 and TRBJ1-1; D unresolved. Germline CDR1 is ENHRY and CDR2 is SYGVKD. The CDR3 contains 12 residues. The V gene lost 7 bases and the J gene lost 3 bases, with 9 bases spanning the gap. CDR3 sequence: CAIKKTDTEAFF. CDR3 bases: TGTGCCATCAAGAAAACGGACACTGAAGCTTTCTTT.

This rearrangement joins TRBV28 to TRBJ2-5; either TRBD1 or TRBD2 may supply D (5 bases each). CDR1 MDHEN and CDR2 SYDVKM come from the germline V gene. V was shortened by 5 bases and J by 1 base, with 20 bases between the two germline ends. This CDR3 has 17 residues. The chain's CDR3 is CASSRGTSGEFQETQYF. CDR3 sequence (DNA): TGTGCCAGCAGTAGGGGAACGAGCGGAGAGTTCCAAGAGACCCAGTACTTC. Filled out from reference TRBV28 and TRBJ2-5, the complete variable domain reads DVKVTQSSRYLVKRTGEKVFLECVQDMDHENMFWYRQDPGLGLRLIYFSYDVKMKEKGDIPEGYSVSREKKERFSLILESASTNQTSMYLCASSRGTSGEFQETQYFGPGTRLLVL.

This chain links TRBV20-1 with TRBJ1-1; tentatively, D is TRBD1 (6 bases). The CDR3 is made up of 14 amino acids. From germline, CDR1 is DFQATT and CDR2 SNEGSKA (reference sequence). Trimming took off 2 bases at V and 0 bases at J, with 10 bases between the two ends. The CDR3 spells CSARKQGLNTEAFF. In DNA, the CDR3 is TGCAGTGCTAGAAAGCAGGGGCTGAACACTGAAGCTTTCTTT.

The V call is TRBV4-3, the J call TRBJ2-2, with 9 bases aligning to TRBD1. The V gene end was trimmed by 0 bases and the J gene end by 1 base; junction bases not matched to a gene: 6. CDR1 is LGHNA and CDR2 is YSLEER in the germline V gene. CDR3 length equals 18 residues. The CDR3 region has the DNA TGCGCCAGCAGCCAAGAATTACAGGGGGCGTTGAACACCGGGGAGCTGTTTTTT. Amino acid sequence: CASSQELQGALNTGELFF.

The chain employs TRBV6-1 and TRBJ2-3; D not certain. V dropped 9 bases and J dropped 5 bases, with 15 bases sitting between them. Germline CDR1 and CDR2: MNHNS and SASEGT. The CDR3 spans 13 residues. CDR3 DNA sequence: TGTGCCAGTTCCCCGGGCGTTCGAGATACGCAGTATTTT. Encoded protein: CASSPGVRDTQYF.

This clonotype was detected only a few times. The chain is built from TRBV29-1 and TRBJ2-2; D is undetermined. V was trimmed by 3 bases and J by 5 bases, leaving 10 bases between them. Germline-derived CDR1 and CDR2 are SQVTM and ANQGSEA. The CDR3 covers 13 residues. In DNA, the CDR3 is TGCAGCGTTGATAAAAGGGAAACCGGGGAGCTGTTTTTT. Encoded protein: CSVDKRETGELFF.

This clonotype was picked up many times. The V gene is TRBV7-8, the J gene TRBJ1-3, with 8 positions matching TRBD1. Germline V gene lookup returns CDR1 SGHVS and CDR2 FQNEAQ. V gave up 4 bases and J gave up 9 bases; unmatched junction bases: 11. This CDR3 spans 15 amino acids. CDR3 loop: CASSSATGVYTTIYF. The DNA for the CDR3 is TGTGCCAGCAGCTCAGCGACAGGGGTTTACACCACCATATATTTT. The variable domain in full, with the rest retrieved from reference TRBV7-8 and TRBJ1-3, is GAGVSQSPRYKVAKRGQDVALRCDPISGHVSLFWYQQALGQGPEFLTYFQNEAQLDKSGLPSDRFFAERPEGSVSTLKIQRTQQEDSAVYLCASSSATGVYTTIYFGEGSWLTVV.

This clonotype was seen a few times. The chain couples TRBV3-1 to TRBJ1-2; D is perhaps TRBD1 (5 bases). The CDR3 contains 13 residues. V gave up 0 bases and J gave up 8 bases, with 10 bases separating them. Germline values: CDR1 LGHDT, CDR2 YNNKEL (reference sequence). The CDR3 is CASSQDSGSGYTF. Written as DNA, the CDR3 is TGTGCCAGCAGCCAAGATTCAGGGTCCGGCTACACCTTC.

The chain links TRBV7-2 to TRBJ2-1, with 8 nucleotides matching TRBD2. V dropped 1 base and J dropped 8; count of bases not matched to a gene: 10. The germline V gene encodes CDR1 SGHTA and CDR2 FQGNSA. CDR3 length equals 16 residues. The CDR3 reads CASSLVGSGSIDEQFF. CDR3 DNA: TGTGCCAGCAGCTTAGTTGGGAGCGGGAGTATCGATGAGCAGTTCTTC. The entire variable domain, with the rest obtained from reference TRBV7-2 and TRBJ2-1, is as follows: GAGVSQSPSNKVTEKGKDVELRCDPISGHTALYWYRQSLGQGLEFLIYFQGNSAPDKSGLPSDRFSAERTGGSVSTLTIQRTQQEDSAVYLCASSLVGSGSIDEQFFGPGTRLTVL.

This clonotype was counted a few times. The chain joins TRBV24-1 to TRBJ2-3; 10 bases line up with TRBD2. Looked up from germline, CDR1 is KGHDR and CDR2 is SFDVKD. The CDR3 has 12 amino acids. The CDR3 DNA reads as TGTGCTTCTAGCGGGAGTTCAGATACGCAGTATTTT. This encodes CASSGSSDTQYF.

The chain is built from TRBV7-6 and TRBJ2-2, with D tentatively TRBD1 or TRBD2 (5 bases each). Germline CDR1 SGHVS, CDR2 FNYEAQ. V was trimmed by 5 bases and J by 3 bases, leaving 10 bases between them. The CDR3 contains 14 residues. Here the CDR3 reads CASSGLGDTGELFF. The CDR3 DNA reads as TGTGCCAGCAGCGGACTGGGGGACACCGGGGAGCTGTTTTTT.

The V gene is TRBV7-3, the J gene TRBJ2-1, with D possibly matching TRBD2 (6 bases). V lost 2 bases and J lost 0, with 11 bases in between. CDR3 length: 16 amino acids. From germline, CDR1 is SGHTA and CDR2 FQGTGA. CDR3 DNA sequence: TGTGCCAGCAGCTTATGGGGGGTTTCCTCCTACAATGAGCAGTTCTTC. This gives the protein CASSLWGVSSYNEQFF.

The CDR3: CASSLRGQGADEQYF. The CDR3 nucleotides are TGTGCCAGCAGCTTGAGGGGGCAGGGGGCCGACGAGCAGTACTTC. J is TRBJ2-7 and V is TRBV5-4; 8 nucleotides align to TRBD1. J gave up 5 bases and V 1 base, and 8 bases lay outside the gene matches. This CDR3 spans 15 amino acids. Germline V gene lookup returns CDR1 SGHNT and CDR2 YYREEE (reference sequence). Supplemented by reference TRBV5-4 and TRBJ2-7, the full variable domain reads ETGVTQSPTHLIKTRGQQVTLRCSSQSGHNTVSWYQQALGQGPQFIFQYYREEENGRGNFPPRFSGLQFPNYSSELNVNALELDDSALYLCASSLRGQGADEQYFGPGTRLTVT.

V is TRBV27 and J is TRBJ2-2, with no clear D. V lost 6 bases and J lost 6, with 8 bases in between. This CDR3 has 12 residues. From germline, CDR1 is MNHEY and CDR2 SMNVEV (reference sequence). CDR3 residues: CASRVSAGELFF. The CDR3 DNA follows: TGTGCCAGCAGGGTTTCGGCCGGGGAGCTGTTTTTT.

This clonotype was recorded at least ten times. The chain uses TRBV29-1 and TRBJ2-3; weak D call: TRBD2 (6 bases). The CDR3 loop spans 12 amino acids. The V gene lost 7 bases and the J gene lost 8 bases, with 16 bases spanning the gap. From germline, CDR1 is SQVTM and CDR2 ANQGSEA. CDR3 in amino acids: CSAGGPGATQYF. CDR3 nucleotides: TGCAGCGCTGGGGGACCGGGAGCTACGCAGTATTTT.

The rearrangement links TRBV4-2 to TRBJ2-7, with D maybe TRBD1 (5 bases). In germline, CDR1 is LGHNA, CDR2 YNFKEQ. With 0 bases removed from V and 6 bases from J, the gap between germline ends came to 9 bases. The CDR3 has 13 amino acids. The CDR3 loop reads CASSQEGLGEQYF. CDR3 DNA: TGTGCCAGCAGCCAAGAGGGGCTCGGCGAGCAGTACTTC.

In this sample, this clonotype turned up many times. The chain links TRBV11-2 to TRBJ1-2; the match to TRBD1 covers 8 bases. This CDR3 has 11 amino acids. J gave up 12 bases and V 6 bases, and 6 bases lay outside the gene matches. Germline-derived CDR1 and CDR2 are SGHAT and FQNNGV. Here the CDR3 reads CASRSTGVNTF. For the CDR3, the DNA is TGTGCCAGCAGGTCGACAGGGGTGAACACCTTC.